Shown below are 28 T cell receptor beta chains from a single sample sequenced in a study of T cell changes during pregnancy in multiple sclerosis (dated by TCRdb to the late 2010s). Receptor libraries were prepared by the immunoSEQ multiplex PCR assay. As stored in TCRdb, this immuneACCESS dataset retains in-frame rearrangements with V and J assigned. A fraction of the clones does not appear; measured against another copy, unresolved V genes explain less than half of the discrepancy, and the remainder lacks a known reason. The sample table contains some 99,000 clones; only one count was recorded for around 92% of them. The leading ten clones occupy about 2% of the sample. The specimen was peripheral blood, collected after pregnancy. The origin of the receptors is a female donor in good health, enrolled as a control in a pregnancy study.

The V and J genes are TRBV18 and TRBJ2-4, with 7 nucleotides matching TRBD1. V lost 3 bases and J lost 8; bases outside the gene matches: 7. The germline CDR1 and CDR2 sequences are KGHSH and LQKENI. The length of the CDR3 is 14 residues. As DNA, the CDR3 is TGTGCCAGCTCACCTCAGGGGGTTGAGCACATTCAGTACTTC. Protein sequence: CASSPQGVEHIQYF.

This clone was seen a single time. The rearrangement links TRBV18 to TRBJ1-4, with D possibly being TRBD1 (5 bases). Trimming pared 3 bases from V and 6 bases from J, leaving 8 bases between. The CDR3 totals 13 residues. Germline V lookup: CDR1 KGHSH, CDR2 LQKENI. As DNA, the CDR3 is TGTGCCAGCTCACCCGGCAGGGATGAAAAACTGTTTTTT. Protein sequence: CASSPGRDEKLFF. Looking up the rest from reference TRBV18 and TRBJ1-4 gives the full variable domain: NAGVMQNPRHLVRRRGQEARLRCSPMKGHSHVYWYRQLPEEGLKFMVYLQKENIIDESGMPKERFSAEFPKEGPSILRIQQVVRGDSAAYFCASSPGRDEKLFFGSGTQLSVL.

The chain combines TRBV28 with TRBJ2-3; 7 bases are shared with TRBD2. J gave up 0 bases and V 3 bases, and 9 bases lay outside the gene matches. The CDR3 has 17 residues. Germline V gene sequence: CDR1 MDHEN, CDR2 SYDVKM. CDR3 coding DNA: TGTGCCAGCAGTTTCTTGTCCGCAGCGGGGAGCACAGATACGCAGTATTTT. It yields the protein CASSFLSAAGSTDTQYF.

The chain joins TRBV19 to TRBJ1-5; no definite D call. Germline V gene lookup returns CDR1 LNHDA and CDR2 SQIVND (reference sequence). The CDR3 length is 13 residues. V lost 5 bases, J lost 5 bases, and 10 bases lay in between. The CDR3 DNA reads as TGTGCCAGTAGTGCTACCGAATATCAGCCCCAGCATTTT. Translating it yields CASSATEYQPQHF.

The J gene is TRBJ1-5, the V gene TRBV28, with D hard to call. V lost 6 bases to trimming and J lost 2 bases, with 11 bases between them. The germline gives CDR1 MDHEN, CDR2 SYDVKM. The CDR3 length is 14 residues. In DNA, the CDR3 is TGTGCCAGCAGCCTACAGTTCGGCAATCAGCCCCAGCATTTT. Translating it yields CASSLQFGNQPQHF.

CDR3 in DNA: TGTGCCAGCAGCGGACCTAGCGCTGAAGCTTTCTTT. It specifies CASSGPSAEAFF. V usage is TRBV9 and J usage is TRBJ1-1; D is ambiguous. V lost 3 bases and J 6 bases, leaving 9 bases between the germline ends. The CDR3 contains 12 residues. Per the germline V gene, CDR1 is SGDLS and CDR2 is YYNGEE.

J is TRBJ1-1 and V is TRBV29-1; maybe TRBD1 (5 bases). The CDR3 is 12 amino acids. V was clipped by 7 bases and J by 11 bases, with 20 bases between them. In germline, CDR1 is SQVTM, CDR2 ANQGSEA. The CDR3 loop reads CSGGTSQGSAFF. CDR3 bases: TGCAGCGGCGGGACGTCGCAAGGAAGTGCTTTCTTT.

V gene TRBV30 combines with J gene TRBJ2-1, with a weak D call TRBD2 (5 bases). The CDR3 extends over 16 amino acids. The germline CDR1 and CDR2 sequences are GTSNPN and SVGIG (reference sequence). Trimming removed 0 bases from V and 8 bases from J, with 20 bases in between. CDR3 DNA: TGTGCCTGGAGTGTACCCCCGGGCGGGCAGGACGATGAGCAGTTCTTC. As protein: CAWSVPPGGQDDEQFF.

The rearrangement joins TRBV7-3 to TRBJ2-3; 9 bases fit TRBD2. This CDR3 spans 16 amino acids. The V gene end was trimmed by 2 bases and the J gene end by 3 bases; junction bases not matched to a gene: 6. Germline CDR1 is SGHTA and CDR2 is FQGTGA. The CDR3 here is CASSLGWSGGTDTQYF. DNA for the CDR3: TGTGCCAGCAGCTTAGGATGGAGCGGGGGGACAGATACGCAGTATTTT.

The V and J genes are TRBV19 and TRBJ2-1; 11 bases line up with TRBD2. Per the germline V gene, CDR1 is LNHDA and CDR2 is SQIVND (reference sequence). V lost 4 bases, J lost 8 bases, and 13 bases stayed unmatched. CDR3 length equals 17 residues. CDR3 protein: CASSTRAGTSGLDEQFF. The CDR3 DNA reads as TGTGCCAGTAGTACGAGGGCCGGGACTAGCGGTTTGGATGAGCAGTTCTTC.

The rearrangement uses TRBV19 and TRBJ1-1, with D perhaps matching TRBD1 (5 bases). The V and J ends lost 9 bases and 0 bases respectively, with 17 bases between them. This CDR3 region has 15 residues. The germline CDR1 and CDR2 sequences are LNHDA and SQIVND (reference sequence). Here the CDR3 reads CASATRGLLNTEAFF. DNA for the CDR3: TGTGCCAGCGCGACTAGGGGCCTTTTGAACACTGAAGCTTTCTTT.

The chain joins TRBV9 to TRBJ2-2, with D uncertain. The CDR3 is 14 amino acids. CDR1 and CDR2 (germline): SGDLS, YYNGEE. V was pared by 0 bases and J by 3 bases, with 6 bases between. CDR3 amino acids: CASSVGSDTGELFF. CDR3 DNA: TGTGCCAGCAGCGTAGGCTCGGACACCGGGGAGCTGTTTTTT.

The genes are TRBV7-8 and TRBJ2-3; maybe TRBD2 (5 bases). The V gene's germline CDR1 is SGHVS and CDR2 FQNEAQ. This CDR3 spans 13 amino acids. Trimming took off 8 bases at V and 2 bases at J, with 11 bases between the two ends. The CDR3 sequence is CASVPGTTDTQYF. The CDR3 DNA reads as TGTGCCAGCGTACCGGGAACCACAGATACGCAGTATTTT. The full variable domain, rest sourced from reference TRBV7-8 and TRBJ2-3, is GAGVSQSPRYKVAKRGQDVALRCDPISGHVSLFWYQQALGQGPEFLTYFQNEAQLDKSGLPSDRFFAERPEGSVSTLKIQRTQQEDSAVYLCASVPGTTDTQYFGPGTRLTVL.

This clone has a handful of counts. The chain couples TRBV2 to TRBJ1-5, with D possibly TRBD1 on 5 matching bases. The germline V and J ends were trimmed by 8 bases and 1 base, with 6 bases remaining between them. This CDR3 contains 12 residues. Germline CDR1 is SNHLY and CDR2 is FYNNEI. The CDR3 nucleotides are TGTGCCAGCGCAGGGAGCAATCAGCCCCAGCATTTT. Protein product: CASAGSNQPQHF. Supplemented by reference TRBV2 and TRBJ1-5, the full variable domain reads EPEVTQTPSHQVTQMGQEVILRCVPISNHLYFYWYRQILGQKVEFLVSFYNNEISEKSEIFDDQFSVERPDGSNFTLKIRSTKLEDSAMYFCASAGSNQPQHFGDGTRLSIL.

The V call is TRBV28, the J call TRBJ1-1; perhaps TRBD1 as D (5 bases). V lost 3 bases, J lost 3 bases, and 20 bases lay in between. The CDR3 loop spans 17 amino acids. CDR1 and CDR2 from the germline V gene are MDHEN and SYDVKM. The CDR3 here is CASSFPPVGEGYTEAFF. The CDR3 coding sequence is TGTGCCAGCAGTTTCCCCCCGGTAGGGGAAGGATACACTGAAGCTTTCTTT.

The chain has TRBV6-1 and TRBJ2-2; D not certain. Germline CDR1 is MNHNS and CDR2 is SASEGT. The CDR3 extends over 13 amino acids. The ends were cut back, 8 bases at V and 1 base at J, with 8 bases in the middle. CDR3 DNA sequence: TGTGCCAGCGGGCAGGAGAACACCGGGGAGCTGTTTTTT. Translation: CASGQENTGELFF.

The gene calls are TRBV20-1 and TRBJ2-7; possible D gene TRBD2, 5 bases. The CDR3 consists of 11 residues. The germline gives CDR1 DFQATT, CDR2 SNEGSKA (reference sequence). V lost 6 bases, J lost 6 bases, and 12 bases lay in between. The CDR3 protein is CSARALGEQYF. CDR3 coding DNA: TGCAGTGCGAGGGCCTTGGGCGAGCAGTACTTC.

This clone showed up just a few times. The V gene is TRBV6-1, the J gene TRBJ2-2; D remains unclear. The CDR3 contains 14 residues. Trimming removed 6 bases from V and 5 bases from J, with 13 bases in between. Germline CDR1 is MNHNS and CDR2 is SASEGT. CDR3 nucleotides: TGTGCCAGCAGACAAAAAACAGAGACCGGGGAGCTGTTTTTT. Translating gives CASRQKTETGELFF.

The chain carries TRBV9 and TRBJ2-7; a possible D gene is TRBD1 (6 bases). The CDR3 has 14 amino acids. Germline CDR1 SGDLS, CDR2 YYNGEE. Between the trimmed V and J ends, which lost 4 bases and 5 bases, there was a span of 16 bases. The CDR3 loop is CASSYRTALDEQYF. In DNA, the CDR3 is TGTGCCAGCAGCTATCGGACAGCTTTGGACGAGCAGTACTTC.

The chain has TRBV13 and TRBJ2-7; D remains ambiguous. The length of the CDR3 is 14 residues. CDR1 is PRHDT and CDR2 is FYEKMQ in the germline V gene (reference sequence). Between the trimmed V and J ends, which lost 1 base and 1 base, there was a span of 8 bases. The CDR3 spells CASSLVKRSYEQYF. As DNA, the CDR3 is TGTGCCAGCAGCTTAGTTAAGCGTTCCTACGAGCAGTACTTC.

This chain links TRBV5-4 with TRBJ1-1, with TRBD1 matching over 9 bases. Germline V gives CDR1 SGHNT, CDR2 YYREEE (reference sequence). The V segment lost 4 bases and the J segment 4 bases; nucleotides outside the gene matches: 8. CDR3 length: 15 amino acids. CDR3: CASSPLQGAGTEAFF. The CDR3 region has the DNA TGTGCCAGCAGCCCCTTACAGGGGGCTGGCACTGAAGCTTTCTTT.

The chain recombines TRBV5-1 with TRBJ2-3, with 10 bases identical to TRBD2. Trimming removed 4 bases from V and 6 bases from J; junction bases left unmatched: 8. The germline gives CDR1 SGHRS, CDR2 YFSETQ. The CDR3 spans 15 residues. In DNA, the CDR3 is TGCGCCAGCAGCCCTAAGCGGGAGGGCCCGGATACGCAGTATTTT. The encoded protein is CASSPKREGPDTQYF.

This rearrangement joins TRBV6-5 to TRBJ2-1; D is undetermined. The V gene's germline CDR1 is MNHEY and CDR2 SVGAGI. The ends were cut back, 5 bases at V and 9 bases at J, with 11 bases in the middle. CDR3 size: 12 residues. The CDR3 nucleotides are TGTGCCAGCAGTCCAAGGCGGCGTGAGCAGTTCTTC. Its protein is CASSPRRREQFF.

V gene TRBV19 combines with J gene TRBJ2-5; no reliable D call. This CDR3 is built from 13 residues. CDR1 is LNHDA and CDR2 is SQIVND in the germline V gene (reference sequence). Trimming shortened V by 6 bases and J by 4 bases, and 12 bases separated the two germline ends. CDR3 DNA sequence: TGTGCCAGTAGATCGCAACCGAGAGAGACCCAGTACTTC. It translates to CASRSQPRETQYF.

This sequence joins TRBV6-5 and TRBJ1-1; 7 bases are a match to TRBD1. The V gene end was trimmed by 0 bases and the J gene end by 4 bases; junction bases not matched to a gene: 5. CDR3 length: 15 amino acids. Looked up from germline, CDR1 is MNHEY and CDR2 is SVGAGI. CDR3 in amino acids: CASSYSRGLITEAFF. CDR3 coding DNA: TGTGCCAGCAGTTACTCTAGGGGGCTGATCACTGAAGCTTTCTTT.

The chain has TRBV5-6 and TRBJ1-3; 7 bases agree with TRBD1. This CDR3 comprises 15 residues. The germline V gene has CDR1 SGHDT and CDR2 YYEEEE. Trimming cost V 3 bases and J 4 bases; bases outside gene matches: 7. CDR3: CASSSPTGMGNTIYF. In DNA, the CDR3 is TGTGCCAGCAGCTCACCGACAGGGATGGGAAACACCATATATTTT.

This clone was detected once. V and J are TRBV30 and TRBJ2-7; D may be TRBD1 (6 bases). The CDR3 is 14 amino acids. In germline, CDR1 is GTSNPN, CDR2 SVGIG (reference sequence). Trimming stripped 2 bases from V and 3 bases from J, with 14 bases between. CDR3: CAWSRYTGYYEQYF. CDR3 DNA: TGTGCCTGGAGTCGGTACACAGGGTACTACGAGCAGTACTTC.

This sequence joins TRBV18 and TRBJ2-1, with TRBD1 matching over 7 bases. The V segment lost 3 bases and the J segment 6 bases; nucleotides outside the gene matches: 5. From germline, CDR1 is KGHSH and CDR2 LQKENI. CDR3 length: 14 residues. The CDR3, as DNA: TGTGCCAGCTCACCGCCGGCAGGGGGCAATGAGCAGTTCTTC. Amino acids: CASSPPAGGNEQFF.